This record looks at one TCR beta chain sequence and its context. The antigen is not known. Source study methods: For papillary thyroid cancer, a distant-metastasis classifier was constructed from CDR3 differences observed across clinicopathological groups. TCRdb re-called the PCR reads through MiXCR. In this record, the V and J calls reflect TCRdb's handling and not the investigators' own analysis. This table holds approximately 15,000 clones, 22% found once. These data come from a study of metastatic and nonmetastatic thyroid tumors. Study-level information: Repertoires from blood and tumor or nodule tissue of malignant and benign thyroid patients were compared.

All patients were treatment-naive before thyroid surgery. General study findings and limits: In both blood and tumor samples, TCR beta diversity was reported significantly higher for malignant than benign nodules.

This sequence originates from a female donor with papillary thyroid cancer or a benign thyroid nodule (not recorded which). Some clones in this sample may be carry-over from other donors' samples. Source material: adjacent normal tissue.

The CDR3 coding sequence is TGTGCCAGCAGCTTCCAAGGGATAAATTCACCCCTCCACTTT. Amino acid sequence: CASSFQGINSPLHF. This rearrangement joins TRBV11-3 to TRBJ1-6; D is undetermined. The CDR3 length is 14 residues. Germline values: CDR1 SGHNT, CDR2 YENEEA. V dropped 3 bases and J dropped 7 bases, with 10 bases sitting between them.